The source of this T cell receptor beta chain is a study of multiple sclerosis patients with progressive multifocal leukoencephalopathy. Sequenced by immunoSEQ multiplex PCR; TCRdb stores in-frame clones only, minus some. The sample consists of about 30,000 clones, around 85% of them appearing once. The time point here: time of PML onset. The CDR3 spans 13 residues. Trimming took 2 bases from V and 1 from J, leaving 8 bases between them. Germline V gives CDR1 GTSNPN, CDR2 SVGIG (reference sequence). V usage is TRBV30 and J usage is TRBJ1-1, with unresolved D. The source of this sequence is a woman aged 25 to 39 with progressive multifocal leukoencephalopathy. This specimen consisted of PBMCs, obtained from a patient treated with natalizumab. CDR3 nucleotides: TGTGCCTGGAGTCTGAGAAGGAACACTGAAGCTTTCTTT. Its translation: CAWSLRRNTEAFF.